This TCR beta chain was sequenced during a study of cytotoxic CD8 clonotypes in ibrutinib-treated CLL. CDR1 MGHDK and CDR2 SYGVNS come from the germline V gene. The CDR3 has 14 residues. Sequenced by immunoSEQ multiplex PCR; TCRdb stores in-frame clones only, minus some. The sample holds over 250,000 clones; more than 70% are singletons and the top ten take about 5%. This clone was found a few times. At one of its ends the junction is not consistent with the germline gene, which may arise from a read error. The sample consisted of PBMCs, taken at disease progression, from a patient treated with ibrutinib. The chain combines TRBV25-1 with TRBJ1-2; 9 bases map to TRBD1. This clonotype was sampled from a human donor with chronic lymphocytic leukemia. CDR3 residues: CASRESGTGYGYTF. CDR3 nucleotides: TGTGCCAGCAGGGAATCGGGGACAGGGTATGGCTACACCTTC.